The T cell receptor beta chain described here comes from a study of OX40 agonist ivuxolimab in advanced cancers. Across the whole study: Patients received the agonistic anti-OX40 (CD134) antibody ivuxolimab. Prior anti-PD-1, anti-PD-L1 or anti-CTLA-4 therapy did not bar entry, and more than 35% had some.

V was clipped by 5 bases and J by 4 bases, with 8 bases between them. From germline, CDR1 is SEHNR and CDR2 FQNEAQ (reference sequence). The CDR3 contains 12 residues. Generated by immunoSEQ multiplex PCR, the TCRdb table keeps only in-frame clones and is missing some. Of around 50,000 clones listed, around 88% were seen once; the top ten hold about a third. In its sample, this clone was seen once. Exclusion of a patient followed from autoimmune disease history or systemic immunosuppression. The V call is TRBV7-9, the J call TRBJ1-1, with a tentative D call TRBD1 (6 bases). The sequence came from an adult with an advanced solid tumor such as melanoma, head and neck, liver or kidney cancer. Specimen: CD4+ or CD8+ T cells sorted from blood, collected in a trial of the OX40 agonist ivuxolimab. The CDR3 protein is CASSTGTTEAFF. For the CDR3, the DNA is TGTGCCAGCAGCACAGGGACCACTGAAGCTTTCTTT.